This T cell receptor beta chain appears in the sequencing data of a study of post-analysis software for immune sequencing data (dated by TCRdb to 2013 to 2016). With regard to the full study: The recorded disease courses included relapsing-remitting, secondary progressive and progressive-relapsing multiple sclerosis, and some patients had no subtype annotation. The patient repertoires were set against approximately 10 previously published healthy control repertoires from donors whose ages ranged from roughly 6 to 25 years. A subset of samples was prepared in parallel using single-end sample barcoding, then pooled and co-amplified after Illumina adapter ligation. Broad study findings and their caveats: The control group was slightly older than the multiple sclerosis patient group. Multiple sclerosis patients had significantly lower normalized Chao1 diversity than controls, a result that suggests substantial peripheral T-cell clonal expansion. Significantly higher frequencies in patients than in controls were found for a handful of TRBV segments, including TRBV5-6, TRBV5-1 and TRBV20-1. When samples were clustered directly using the F measure, samples prepared in the same batch co-clustered strongly, which prompted a batch-effect correction.

To demonstrate the VDJtools post-analysis software, the study profiled TCR beta repertoires from the peripheral blood of 10 to 15 young patients with multiple sclerosis. The multiple sclerosis patients were children and adolescents between 6 and 15 years of age. The library was built by means of PCR. The instrument given in TCRdb is Illumina HiSeq 2500. To reduce PCR and sequencing biases, unique molecular identifiers were built into the TCR beta cDNA libraries. Every 1 to 10 million input T cells yielded 500,000 or so cDNA molecules, meaning each molecule approximated one T cell. The patient libraries were prepared and sequenced with the same protocol used for the earlier healthy control dataset. Samples belonging to the same batch were prepared together, multiplexed and sequenced on a shared HiSeq lane. On the authors' methods: MIGEC handled the raw barcoded reads, throwing out single-read molecular identifier groups before consensus assembly and CDR3 extraction. Clonotype tables were post-analysed with VDJtools, normalizing diversity by down-sampling all datasets to the smallest sample size. Repertoire overlap clustering matched CDR3 amino acid but not nucleotide sequences to correct batch-related cross-sample contamination. The public reads were reprocessed in TCRdb via fastp at Q25 and MiXCR, keeping in-frame beta chains. Entries are consolidated by CDR3 protein sequence, retaining the most common genes and DNA. TCRdb, rather than the study authors, made the V and J calls. The sample includes roughly 620,000 distinct CDR3 sequences, with roughly two fifths observed a single time. The ten biggest clones cover about 1.8% of the sample.

Remarks on this clonotype: Its cognate antigen has yet to be identified. Relative to the germline gene, one junction end is altered; a read error may explain this.

CDR1 and CDR2 are drawn from the germline V gene: SQVTM, ANQGSEA. The CDR3, from cysteine to phenylalanine, totals 13 residues. The CDR3 DNA has 39 bases and is translated from base 1. The rearrangement joined TRBV29-1 to TRBJ1-4; the D gene is perhaps TRBD1, on 5 matching bases. The source material was blood. The sequence came from a girl aged 5-17 years with multiple sclerosis. This receptor has the CDR3 CSVEDWGGEKLFF. The sequence in DNA is TGCAGCGTAGAAGACTGGGGCGGTGAAAAACTGTTTTTT.